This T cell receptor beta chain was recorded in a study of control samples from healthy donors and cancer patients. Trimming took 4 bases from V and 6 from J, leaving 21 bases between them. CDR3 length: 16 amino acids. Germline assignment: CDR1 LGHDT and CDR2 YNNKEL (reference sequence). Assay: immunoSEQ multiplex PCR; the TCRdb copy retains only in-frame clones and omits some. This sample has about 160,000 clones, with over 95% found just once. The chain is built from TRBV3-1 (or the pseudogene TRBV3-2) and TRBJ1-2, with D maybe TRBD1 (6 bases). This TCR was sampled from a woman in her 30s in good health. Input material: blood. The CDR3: CASSRTTGSAGHGYTF. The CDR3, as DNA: TGTGCCAGCAGCCGAACCACAGGGTCGGCTGGACATGGCTACACCTTC.